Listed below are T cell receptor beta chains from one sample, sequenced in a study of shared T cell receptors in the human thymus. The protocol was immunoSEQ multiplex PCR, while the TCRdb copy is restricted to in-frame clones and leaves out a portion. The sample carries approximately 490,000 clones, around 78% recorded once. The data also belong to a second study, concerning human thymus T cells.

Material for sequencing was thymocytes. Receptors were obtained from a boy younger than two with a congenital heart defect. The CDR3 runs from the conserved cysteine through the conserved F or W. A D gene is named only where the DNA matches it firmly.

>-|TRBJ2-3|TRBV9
CASSASHGASGTTTDTQYF
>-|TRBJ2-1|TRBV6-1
CASIPPGQAENEQFF
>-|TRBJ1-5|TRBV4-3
CASSREAGGRNQPQHF
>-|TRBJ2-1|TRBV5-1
CASRAISRSNEQFF
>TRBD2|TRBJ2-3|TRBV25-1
CASSELLLAGGRDTQYF
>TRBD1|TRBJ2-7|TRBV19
CASSVTDRGRIGAEQYF
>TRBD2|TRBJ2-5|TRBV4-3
CASSQEGTSETETQYF
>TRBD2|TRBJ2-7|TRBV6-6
CASRGAGGGYEQYF
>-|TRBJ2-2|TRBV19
CASSIPTSGGGELFF
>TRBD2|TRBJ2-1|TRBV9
CASSVNTRTRRNEQFF
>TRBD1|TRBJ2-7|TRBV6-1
CASSEIKVVLGQKAYEQYF
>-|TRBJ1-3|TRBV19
CASSIGGSDRSGNTIYF
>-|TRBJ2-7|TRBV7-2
CASSWESPYEQYF
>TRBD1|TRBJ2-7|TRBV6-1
CASRPRSGQGSEQYF
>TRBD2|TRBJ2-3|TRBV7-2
CASSFLPGLAGVDADTQYF
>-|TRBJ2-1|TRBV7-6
CASSLGWERYNEQFF
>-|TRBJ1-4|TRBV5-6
CASSFRGVSAF
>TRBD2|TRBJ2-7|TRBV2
CASSEARLAGGIYEQYF
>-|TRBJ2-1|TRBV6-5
CASRLDGGPHDEQFF
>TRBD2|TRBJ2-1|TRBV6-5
CARMGLAGGYNEQFF
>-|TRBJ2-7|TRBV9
CASSVDQGSSYEQYF
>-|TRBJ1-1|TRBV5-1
CASSLAVNTEAFF
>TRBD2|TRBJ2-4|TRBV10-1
CASVGTRDILAKNIQYF
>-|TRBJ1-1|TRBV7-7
CASSSWTGKDTEAFF
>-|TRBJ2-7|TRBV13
CASSLAGGPYEQYF
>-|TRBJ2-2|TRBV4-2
CASSQAPAGELFF
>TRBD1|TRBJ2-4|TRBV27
CASSPQGASLGIQYF
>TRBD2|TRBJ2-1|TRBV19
CASREAGGLIDEQFF
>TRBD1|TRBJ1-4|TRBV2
CASREDRADNEKLFF
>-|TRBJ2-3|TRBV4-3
CASSQERSGERTDTQYF
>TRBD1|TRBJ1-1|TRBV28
CASSYDKRDRVKAFF
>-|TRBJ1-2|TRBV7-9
CASSPGWSGYTF
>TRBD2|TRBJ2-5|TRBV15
CASQRPNSGGKMETQYF
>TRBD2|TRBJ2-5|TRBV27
CASSKTSGRVKTQYF
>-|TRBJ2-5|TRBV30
CAWSFGVGQETQYF
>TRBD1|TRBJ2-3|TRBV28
CASRGTVATQYF
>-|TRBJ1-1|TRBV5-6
CASSLVGRRSTEAFF
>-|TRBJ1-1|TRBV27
CASSGRGRNTEAFF
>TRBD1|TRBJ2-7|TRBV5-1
CASSPGQGSYEQYF
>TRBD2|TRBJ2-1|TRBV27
CASSLSGTSEYNEQFF
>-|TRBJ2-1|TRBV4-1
CASSQVGSHEQFF
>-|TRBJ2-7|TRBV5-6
CASSPGGRDTSVGEQYF
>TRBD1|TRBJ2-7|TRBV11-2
CASSPRGPRYEQYF
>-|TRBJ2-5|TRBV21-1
CASSKREAGPPAAQYF
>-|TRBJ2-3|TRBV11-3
CATVISGTDTQYF
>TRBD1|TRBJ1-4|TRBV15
CATRGQGGEKLFF
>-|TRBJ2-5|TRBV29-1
CSARLGQEAQYF
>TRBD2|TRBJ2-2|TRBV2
CASSEGSGSDTGELFF